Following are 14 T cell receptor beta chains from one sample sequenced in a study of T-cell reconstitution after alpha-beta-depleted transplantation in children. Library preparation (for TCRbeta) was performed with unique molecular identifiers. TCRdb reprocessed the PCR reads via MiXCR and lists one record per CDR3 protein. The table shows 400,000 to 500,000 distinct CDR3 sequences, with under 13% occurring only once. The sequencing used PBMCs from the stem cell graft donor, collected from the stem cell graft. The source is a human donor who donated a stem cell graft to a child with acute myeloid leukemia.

The CDR3 is CASSQEGARAQYF. The CDR3 nucleotides read TGCGCCAGCAGCCAAGAGGGGGCGCGAGCCCAGTACTTC. The V and J genes are TRBV4-1 and TRBJ2-5; maybe TRBD1 (6 bases). Trimming cost V 0 bases and J 9 bases, with 11 bases left between them. There are 13 residues in the CDR3. CDR1 and CDR2 (germline): MGHRA, YSYEKL.

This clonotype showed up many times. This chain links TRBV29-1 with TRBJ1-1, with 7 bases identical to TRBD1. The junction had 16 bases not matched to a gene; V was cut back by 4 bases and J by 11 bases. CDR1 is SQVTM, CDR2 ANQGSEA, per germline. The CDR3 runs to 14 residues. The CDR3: CSVAGGQVLPTAFF. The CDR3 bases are TGCAGCGTTGCAGGTGGACAGGTCTTGCCGACGGCTTTCTTT.

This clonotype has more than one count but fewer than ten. CDR3 nucleotides: TGCAGTGCTAGAGATTTGGGAACAGCCTACGAGCAGTACGTC. Translating it yields CSARDLGTAYEQYV. This sequence joins TRBV20-1 and TRBJ2-7; D ambiguous. The CDR3 loop spans 14 amino acids. Per germline, CDR1 DFQATT and CDR2 SNEGSKA (reference sequence). Deletions cut 0 bases from V and 2 bases from J, with 11 bases between.

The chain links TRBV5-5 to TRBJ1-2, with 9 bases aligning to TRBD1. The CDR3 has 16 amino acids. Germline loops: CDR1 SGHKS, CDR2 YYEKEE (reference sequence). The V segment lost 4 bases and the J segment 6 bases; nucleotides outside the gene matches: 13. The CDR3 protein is CASSIPGQGKVDGYTF. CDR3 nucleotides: TGTGCCAGCAGCATACCGGGACAGGGAAAGGTTGATGGCTACACCTTC.

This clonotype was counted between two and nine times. As DNA, the CDR3 is TGCGCCAGCAAAGACAGGCGTGGGGAGACCCAGTACTTC. Protein: CASKDRRGETQYF. The genes are TRBV10-2 and TRBJ2-5; D may be TRBD1 (6 bases). The CDR3 runs 13 residues. The germline V gene encodes CDR1 WSHSY and CDR2 SAAADI. V was clipped by 7 bases and J by 5 bases, with 14 bases between them.

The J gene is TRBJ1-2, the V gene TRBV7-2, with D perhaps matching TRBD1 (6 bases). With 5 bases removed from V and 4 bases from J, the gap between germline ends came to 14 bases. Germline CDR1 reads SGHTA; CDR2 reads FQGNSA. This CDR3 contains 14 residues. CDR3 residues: CASSIQQGAYGYTF. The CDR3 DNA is TGTGCCAGCAGCATACAACAGGGTGCCTATGGCTACACCTTC. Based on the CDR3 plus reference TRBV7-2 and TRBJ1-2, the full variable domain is GAGVSQSPSNKVTEKGKDVELRCDPISGHTALYWYRQSLGQGLEFLIYFQGNSAPDKSGLPSDRFSAERTGGSVSTLTIQRTQQEDSAVYLCASSIQQGAYGYTFGSGTRLTVV.

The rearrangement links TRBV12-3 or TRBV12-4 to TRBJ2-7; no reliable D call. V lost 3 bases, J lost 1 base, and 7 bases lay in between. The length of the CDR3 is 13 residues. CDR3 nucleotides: TGTGCCAGCAGTTTTGTTTTGTCCTACGAGCAGTACTTC. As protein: CASSFVLSYEQYF.

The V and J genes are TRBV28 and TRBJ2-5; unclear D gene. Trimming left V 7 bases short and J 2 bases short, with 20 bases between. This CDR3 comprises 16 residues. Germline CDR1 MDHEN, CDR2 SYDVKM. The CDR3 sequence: CASIPPAGSPQETQYF. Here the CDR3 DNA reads TGTGCCAGCATTCCACCCGCTGGGTCCCCACAAGAGACCCAGTACTTC.

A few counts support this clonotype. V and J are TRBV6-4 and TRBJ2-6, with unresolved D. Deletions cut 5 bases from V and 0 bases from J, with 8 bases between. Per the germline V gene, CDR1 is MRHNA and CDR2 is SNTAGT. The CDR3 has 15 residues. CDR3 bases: TGTGCCAGCAGTCCCGAGGACTCTGGGGCCAACGTCCTGACTTTC. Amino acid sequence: CASSPEDSGANVLTF.

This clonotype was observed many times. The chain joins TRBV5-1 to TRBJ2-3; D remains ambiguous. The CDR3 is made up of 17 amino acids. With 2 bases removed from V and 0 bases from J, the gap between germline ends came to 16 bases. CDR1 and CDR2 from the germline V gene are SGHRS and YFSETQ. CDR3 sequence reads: CASSLALDSPSTDTQYF. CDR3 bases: TGCGCCAGCAGCTTAGCCCTCGACTCTCCGAGCACAGATACGCAGTATTTT.

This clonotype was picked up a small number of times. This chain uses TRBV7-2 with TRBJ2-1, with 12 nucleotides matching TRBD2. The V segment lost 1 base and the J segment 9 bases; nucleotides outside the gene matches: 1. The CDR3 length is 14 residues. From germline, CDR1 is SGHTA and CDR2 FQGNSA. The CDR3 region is CASSLGTSGIEQFF. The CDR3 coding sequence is TGTGCCAGCAGCTTAGGGACTAGCGGGATTGAGCAGTTCTTC.

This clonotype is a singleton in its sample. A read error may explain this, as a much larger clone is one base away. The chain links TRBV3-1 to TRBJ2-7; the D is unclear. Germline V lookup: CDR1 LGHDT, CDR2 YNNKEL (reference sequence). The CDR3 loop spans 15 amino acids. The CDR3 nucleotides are TGTGCCACCAGCCAAGAGTCAAGCAGTGTCTACGAGCAGTACTTC. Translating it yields CATSQESSSVYEQYF.

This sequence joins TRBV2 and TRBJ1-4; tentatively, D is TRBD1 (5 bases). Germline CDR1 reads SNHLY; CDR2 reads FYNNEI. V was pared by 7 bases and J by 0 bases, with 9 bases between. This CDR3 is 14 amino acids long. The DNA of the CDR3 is TGTGCCAGCACTCGACAGTCAACTAATGAAAAACTGTTTTTT. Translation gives CASTRQSTNEKLFF.

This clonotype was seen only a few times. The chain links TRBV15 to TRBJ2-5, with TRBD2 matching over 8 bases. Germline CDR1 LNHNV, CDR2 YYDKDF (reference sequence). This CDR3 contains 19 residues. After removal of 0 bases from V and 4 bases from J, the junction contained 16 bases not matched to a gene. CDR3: CATSRDVSGSGGLGETQYF. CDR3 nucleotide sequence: TGTGCCACCAGCAGAGATGTAAGCGGGAGCGGAGGATTGGGAGAGACCCAGTACTTC.